The rows below give T cell receptor beta chains drawn from one sample of a study of T cell responses to AZD1222 COVID-19 vaccine. Measured with immunoSEQ multiplex PCR; TCRdb has only the in-frame clones, and not every one. The sample gives 95,000 to 100,000 clones, roughly 92% of which show up once; roughly an eighth is in the top ten. This specimen was peripheral blood, taken on day 0 of AZD1222 vaccination. The receptors were sampled from an adult in good health. Both conserved end residues are part of each CDR3. Fields, in order: CDR3 length, J gene, V gene, D gene, clone size, CDR3 DNA, CDR3 protein. A D gene is named only where the DNA matches it firmly. Some rows have no size entry. The others give once, few or many, or a class for an expanded clone.

CDR3 length: 19; J gene: TRBJ1-5; V gene: TRBV24-1; D gene: .; clone size: .; CDR3 DNA: TGTGCCACCAGTGATTTGCGAGGTGTCAGGGGAAGAGGGAATCAGCCCCAGCATTTT; CDR3 protein: CATSDLRGVRGRGNQPQHF
CDR3 length: 14; J gene: TRBJ2-7; V gene: TRBV7-9; D gene: TRBD1; clone size: once; CDR3 DNA: TGTGCCAGCAGCGCCGACAGGGCCCGCTACGAGCAGTACTTC; CDR3 protein: CASSADRARYEQYF
CDR3 length: 15; J gene: TRBJ1-1; V gene: TRBV19; D gene: .; clone size: .; CDR3 DNA: TGTGCCAGTAGTATAAATGGGATGGTCGACACTGAAGCTTTCTTT; CDR3 protein: CASSINGMVDTEAFF
CDR3 length: 14; J gene: TRBJ2-5; V gene: TRBV7-9; D gene: TRBD2; clone size: once; CDR3 DNA: TGTGCCAGCAGCCTAGCGGGGAGGCTTGAGACCCAGTACTTC; CDR3 protein: CASSLAGRLETQYF
CDR3 length: 13; J gene: TRBJ1-4; V gene: TRBV7-3; D gene: .; clone size: .; CDR3 DNA: TGTGCCAGCAGCTTAACTCAGGGTGAAAAACTGTTTTTT; CDR3 protein: CASSLTQGEKLFF
CDR3 length: 16; J gene: TRBJ2-3; V gene: TRBV3-1/TRBV3-2; D gene: TRBD2; clone size: .; CDR3 DNA: TGTGCCAGCAGCCATTCTAGCGGGGGGGCCTTTGGTACGCAGTATTTT; CDR3 protein: CASSHSSGGAFGTQYF
CDR3 length: 14; J gene: TRBJ1-2; V gene: TRBV7-9; D gene: .; clone size: once; CDR3 DNA: TGTGCCAGCAGCCCAGGGAATACTAACTATGGCTACACCTTC; CDR3 protein: CASSPGNTNYGYTF
CDR3 length: 16; J gene: TRBJ1-6; V gene: TRBV6-1; D gene: .; clone size: .; CDR3 DNA: TGTGCCAGCAGTGGGGATGGGGACCAATATAATTCACCCCTCCACTTT; CDR3 protein: CASSGDGDQYNSPLHF
CDR3 length: 15; J gene: TRBJ2-7; V gene: TRBV7-8; D gene: .; clone size: .; CDR3 DNA: TGTGCCAGCAGCGCCCCCCGGGGCGGATCCTACGAGCAGTACTTC; CDR3 protein: CASSAPRGGSYEQYF
CDR3 length: 14; J gene: TRBJ1-2; V gene: TRBV27; D gene: TRBD1; clone size: .; CDR3 DNA: TGTGCCAGCAGTACTAGACAGGGGGCCTATGGCTACACCTTC; CDR3 protein: CASSTRQGAYGYTF
CDR3 length: 16; J gene: TRBJ1-4; V gene: TRBV9; D gene: TRBD1; clone size: .; CDR3 DNA: TGTGCCAGCAGCGTAGGCGGGCGGACAGGGAGTGAAAAACTGTTTTTT; CDR3 protein: CASSVGGRTGSEKLFF
CDR3 length: 12; J gene: TRBJ2-1; V gene: TRBV30; D gene: .; clone size: .; CDR3 DNA: TGTGCCTGGAGTGTACTAGGGGATGAGCAGTTCTTC; CDR3 protein: CAWSVLGDEQFF
CDR3 length: 18; J gene: TRBJ2-5; V gene: TRBV10-3; D gene: TRBD1; clone size: .; CDR3 DNA: TGTGCCATCAGTGAGGGACAGGGATCCGTCCTGATTCAAGAGACCCAGTACTTC; CDR3 protein: CAISEGQGSVLIQETQYF
CDR3 length: 14; J gene: TRBJ1-2; V gene: TRBV6-6; D gene: .; clone size: .; CDR3 DNA: TGTGCCAGCAGTTCCACAGGCCCGAACTATGGCTACACCTTC; CDR3 protein: CASSSTGPNYGYTF
CDR3 length: 17; J gene: TRBJ1-2; V gene: TRBV4-1; D gene: TRBD1; clone size: .; CDR3 DNA: TGCGCCAGCAGCCCAACCCGCCGAGGTGACAGGGACCATGGCTACACCTTC; CDR3 protein: CASSPTRRGDRDHGYTF
CDR3 length: 14; J gene: TRBJ2-5; V gene: TRBV7-9; D gene: .; clone size: .; CDR3 DNA: TGTGCCAGCAGCTTAGGACAGTCCGGAGGGACCCAGTACTTC; CDR3 protein: CASSLGQSGGTQYF
CDR3 length: 18; J gene: TRBJ1-5; V gene: TRBV15; D gene: TRBD1; clone size: .; CDR3 DNA: TGTGCCACCAGCAGAGACTTGGACAGGGGGCGAAGGAATCAGCCCCAGCATTTT; CDR3 protein: CATSRDLDRGRRNQPQHF
CDR3 length: 16; J gene: TRBJ2-1; V gene: TRBV21-1; D gene: .; clone size: .; CDR3 DNA: TGTGCCAGCAGCAAAGTAGCGGGGGACGCCTACAATGAGCAGTTCTTC; CDR3 protein: CASSKVAGDAYNEQFF
CDR3 length: 13; J gene: TRBJ1-2; V gene: TRBV9; D gene: .; clone size: once; CDR3 DNA: TGTGCCAGCAGCGGTGGGGGACTACAGTCCTACACCTTC; CDR3 protein: CASSGGGLQSYTF
CDR3 length: 16; J gene: TRBJ1-2; V gene: TRBV4-2; D gene: .; clone size: once; CDR3 DNA: TGTGCCAGCAGCCAAGATCAAACAGGTACTAACTATGGCTACACCTTC; CDR3 protein: CASSQDQTGTNYGYTF
CDR3 length: 13; J gene: TRBJ1-4; V gene: TRBV5-1; D gene: .; clone size: .; CDR3 DNA: TGCGCCAGCAGCCAGGGGAGACAGACGGAACTGTTTTTT; CDR3 protein: CASSQGRQTELFF
CDR3 length: 14; J gene: TRBJ1-5; V gene: TRBV24-1; D gene: .; clone size: .; CDR3 DNA: TGTGCCACCAGAGTTAAATCGAGGGATCAGCCCCAGCATTTT; CDR3 protein: CATRVKSRDQPQHF
CDR3 length: 13; J gene: TRBJ1-2; V gene: TRBV29-1; D gene: TRBD1; clone size: .; CDR3 DNA: TGCAGCGTCGGGGACAGGGGGGACTATGGCTACACCTTC; CDR3 protein: CSVGDRGDYGYTF